This T cell receptor (beta chain) was identified during a study of blood T cell repertoires in COVID-19. At the level of the study: Samples of COVID-19 (acute and convalescent) were obtained from the United States, Italy and Spain. The cDNA or gDNA used as material had been derived from T cells, B-cell-depleted T cells, or PBMCs.

Original analysis: Amplifying reference gene primers gave estimates of nucleated cell counts. TCRdb's table, derived via immunoSEQ multiplex PCR, lists solely in-frame clones and lacks some. The V and J calls and the clone size are those of that table, but D and trimming were determined from the DNA. The sample comprises around 150,000 clones, around 87% of which are singletons, and less than 2.5% rests with the top ten. Sequencing was carried out using peripheral blood. The receptor comes from a man aged 45-65 years with active COVID-19.

CDR3 DNA sequence: TGTGCCACCAGTGACCAGGACGGGACCTACAATGAGCAGTTCTTC. Amino acid sequence: CATSDQDGTYNEQFF. The J gene is TRBJ2-1, the V gene TRBV24-1; a possible D gene is TRBD2 (5 bases). There are 15 residues in the CDR3. Germline V CDR1 and CDR2: KGHDR, SFDVKD. Trimming stripped 4 bases from V and 2 bases from J, with 11 bases between.